This TCR beta chain stems from a study of T cells in Graves' hyperthyroidism and ophthalmopathy. There were TCR beta CDR3 regions amplified from RNA transcripts. The HTBI primer set served for first-round RT-PCR of the TCR CDR3. TCRdb called the multiplex PCR reads again in MiXCR, with one record for every CDR3 protein. The sample holds 350,000 or so distinct CDR3 sequences, around a sixth seen once. This clonotype was seen ten or more times. Losses at the gene ends were 6 bases for V and 6 bases for J; bases not matched to a gene: 9. Looked up from germline, CDR1 is MNHEY and CDR2 is SVGEGT. This CDR3 spans 16 amino acids.

The rearrangement joins TRBV6-2 or TRBV6-3 to TRBJ2-2; 11 nucleotides match TRBD1. Material for sequencing was blood. This clonotype was sampled from a woman between 40 and 55 years old with Graves' ophthalmopathy. CDR3 in amino acids: CASRTTGTGGPGELFF. The DNA for the CDR3 is TGTGCCAGCAGAACAACCGGGACAGGGGGACCCGGGGAGCTGTTTTTT.